This T cell receptor (beta chain) was recorded in a study of T-cell reconstitution after alpha-beta-depleted transplantation in children. The authors prepared the TCRbeta library with unique molecular identifiers. TCRdb recomputed calls from the PCR reads with MiXCR, one row per CDR3 protein. The sample yields around 700,000 distinct CDR3 sequences, over 10% seen once. Broader study findings: Recipient T cells and thymic progenitors that survived gave rise to the high TCRbeta diversity observed at day 60 in some patients. Reportedly, only several hundred clones from non-depleted graft cells drove alpha-beta T-cell counts at about two months. Newly produced T cells mostly accounted for T-cell counts and diversity one year post-transplant.

V shed 1 base and J shed 3 bases, with 13 bases lying between them. The germline V gene has CDR1 SQVTM and CDR2 ANQGSEA. This CDR3 comprises 15 residues. The table lists this clonotype with many counts. The antigen is unknown. The clonotype comes from a girl between 2 and 10 years old with congenital amegakaryocytic thrombocytopenia, due to receive a stem cell transplant. V is TRBV29-1 and J is TRBJ2-1; D gene unclear. The starting material was PBMCs, obtained before TCRalphabeta/CD19-depleted stem cell transplant. In DNA form, the CDR3 reads TGCAGCGTTGAAGCCCCCCCGAAGGTCTACAATGAGCAGTTCTTC. Translation: CSVEAPPKVYNEQFF.